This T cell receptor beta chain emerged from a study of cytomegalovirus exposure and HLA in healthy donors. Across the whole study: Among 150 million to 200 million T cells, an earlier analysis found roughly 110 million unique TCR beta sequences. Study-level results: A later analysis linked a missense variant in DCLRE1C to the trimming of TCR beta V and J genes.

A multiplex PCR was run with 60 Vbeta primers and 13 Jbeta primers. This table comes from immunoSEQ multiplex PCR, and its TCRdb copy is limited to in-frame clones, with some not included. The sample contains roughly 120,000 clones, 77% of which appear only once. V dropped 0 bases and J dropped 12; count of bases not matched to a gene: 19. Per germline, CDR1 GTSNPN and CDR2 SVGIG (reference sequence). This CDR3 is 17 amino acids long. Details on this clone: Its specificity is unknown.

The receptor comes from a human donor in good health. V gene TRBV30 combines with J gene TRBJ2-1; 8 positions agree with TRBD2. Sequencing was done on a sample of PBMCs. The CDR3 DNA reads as TGTGCCTGGAGTGTGGCGGGCAGCGGGAGCCTCCCTAGCGTGCAGTTCTTC. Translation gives CAWSVAGSGSLPSVQFF.